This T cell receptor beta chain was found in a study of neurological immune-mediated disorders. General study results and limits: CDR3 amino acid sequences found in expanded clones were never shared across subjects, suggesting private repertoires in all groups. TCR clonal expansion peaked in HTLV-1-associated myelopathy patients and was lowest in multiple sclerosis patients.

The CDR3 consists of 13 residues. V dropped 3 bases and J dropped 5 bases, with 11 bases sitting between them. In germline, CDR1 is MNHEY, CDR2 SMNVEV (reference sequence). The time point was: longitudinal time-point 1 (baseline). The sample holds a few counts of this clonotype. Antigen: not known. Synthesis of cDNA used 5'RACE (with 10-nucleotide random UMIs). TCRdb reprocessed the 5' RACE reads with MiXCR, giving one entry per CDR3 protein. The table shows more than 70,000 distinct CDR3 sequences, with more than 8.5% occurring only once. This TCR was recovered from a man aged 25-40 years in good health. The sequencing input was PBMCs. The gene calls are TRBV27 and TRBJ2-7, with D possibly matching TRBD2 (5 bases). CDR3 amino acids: CASSFTPGNEQYF. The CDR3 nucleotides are TGTGCCAGCAGTTTCACTCCGGGGAACGAGCAGTACTTC.